What follows describes a single T cell receptor beta chain. This sample was taken from a study of blood T cell repertoires in COVID-19. Study-wide context: From the United States, Italy and Spain came samples of acute and convalescent COVID-19.

Trimming stripped 2 bases from V and 8 bases from J, with 15 bases between. The CDR3 has 14 residues. Per germline, CDR1 SGHTA and CDR2 FQGNSA. The repertoire was sequenced with immunoSEQ multiplex PCR; TCRdb's copy has only in-frame clones and lacks some. The sample includes roughly 120,000 clones, roughly 80% seen only once; the top ten take under 3%. The TCR sequence derives from a man between 25 and 39 years old with acute or convalescent COVID-19. The V call is TRBV7-2, the J call TRBJ1-1; D is perhaps TRBD1 (5 bases). The sequencing sample was made of peripheral blood. The CDR3 here is CASSLISGRGEAFF. For the CDR3, the DNA is TGTGCCAGCAGCTTAATTTCTGGGCGGGGGGAAGCTTTCTTT.